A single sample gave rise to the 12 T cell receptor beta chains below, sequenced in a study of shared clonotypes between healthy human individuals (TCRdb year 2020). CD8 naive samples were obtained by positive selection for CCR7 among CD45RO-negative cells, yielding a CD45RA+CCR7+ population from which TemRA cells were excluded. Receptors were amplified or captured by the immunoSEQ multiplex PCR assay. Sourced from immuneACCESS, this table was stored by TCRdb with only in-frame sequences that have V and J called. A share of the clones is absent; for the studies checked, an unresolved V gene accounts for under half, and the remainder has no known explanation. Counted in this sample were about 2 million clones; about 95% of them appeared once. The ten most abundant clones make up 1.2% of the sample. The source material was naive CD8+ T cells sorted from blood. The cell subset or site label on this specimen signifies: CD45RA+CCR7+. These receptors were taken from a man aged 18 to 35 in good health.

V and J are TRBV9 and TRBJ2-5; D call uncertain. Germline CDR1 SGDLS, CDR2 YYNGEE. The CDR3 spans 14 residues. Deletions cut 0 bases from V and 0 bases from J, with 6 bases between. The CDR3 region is CASSVAPYQETQYF. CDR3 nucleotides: TGTGCCAGCAGCGTAGCCCCGTACCAAGAGACCCAGTACTTC.

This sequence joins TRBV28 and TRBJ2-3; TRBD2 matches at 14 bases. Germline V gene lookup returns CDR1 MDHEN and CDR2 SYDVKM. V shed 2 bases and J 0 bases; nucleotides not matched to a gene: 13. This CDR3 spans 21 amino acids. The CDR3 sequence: CASSLKPGLAGETSSTDTQYF. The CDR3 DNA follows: TGTGCCAGCAGTTTAAAGCCGGGACTAGCGGGAGAGACGTCTAGCACAGATACGCAGTATTTT.

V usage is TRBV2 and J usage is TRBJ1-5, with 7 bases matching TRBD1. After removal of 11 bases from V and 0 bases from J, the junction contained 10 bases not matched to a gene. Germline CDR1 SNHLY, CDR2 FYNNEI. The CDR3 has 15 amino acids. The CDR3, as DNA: TGTGCCGGATCACTGGGACAGTATAGCAATCAGCCCCAGCATTTT. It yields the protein CAGSLGQYSNQPQHF.

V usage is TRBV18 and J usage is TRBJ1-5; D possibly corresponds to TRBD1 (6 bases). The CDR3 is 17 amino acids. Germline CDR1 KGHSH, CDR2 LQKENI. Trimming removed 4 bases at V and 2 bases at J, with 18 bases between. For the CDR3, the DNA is TGTGCCAGCTCACTTACCGGGGGGCGGCGGGGCAATCAGCCCCAGCATTTT. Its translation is CASSLTGGRRGNQPQHF.

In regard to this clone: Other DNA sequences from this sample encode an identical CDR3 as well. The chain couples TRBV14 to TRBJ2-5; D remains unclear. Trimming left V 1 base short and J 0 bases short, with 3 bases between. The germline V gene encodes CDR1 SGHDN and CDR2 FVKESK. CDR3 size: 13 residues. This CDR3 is CASSQGYQETQYF. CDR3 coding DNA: TGTGCCAGCAGCCAAGGGTACCAAGAGACCCAGTACTTC.

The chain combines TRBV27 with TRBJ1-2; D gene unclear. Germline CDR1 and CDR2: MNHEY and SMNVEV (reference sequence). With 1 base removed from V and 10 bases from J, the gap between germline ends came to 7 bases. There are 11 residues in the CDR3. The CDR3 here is CASSLLGNYTF. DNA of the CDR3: TGTGCCAGCAGTTTATTAGGGAACTACACCTTC.

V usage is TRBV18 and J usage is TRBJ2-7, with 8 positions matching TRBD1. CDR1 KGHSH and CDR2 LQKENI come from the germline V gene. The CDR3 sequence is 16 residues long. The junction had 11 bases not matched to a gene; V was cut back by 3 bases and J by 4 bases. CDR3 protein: CASSPADRVYAYEQYF. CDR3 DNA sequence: TGTGCCAGCTCACCTGCGGACAGGGTCTATGCTTACGAGCAGTACTTC.

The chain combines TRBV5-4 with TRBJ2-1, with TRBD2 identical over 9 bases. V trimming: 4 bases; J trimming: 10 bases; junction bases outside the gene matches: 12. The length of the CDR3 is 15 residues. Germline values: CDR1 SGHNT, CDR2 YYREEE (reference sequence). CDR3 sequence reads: CASSTASGDVKEQFF. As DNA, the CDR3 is TGTGCCAGCAGCACGGCTAGCGGGGACGTCAAGGAGCAGTTCTTC.

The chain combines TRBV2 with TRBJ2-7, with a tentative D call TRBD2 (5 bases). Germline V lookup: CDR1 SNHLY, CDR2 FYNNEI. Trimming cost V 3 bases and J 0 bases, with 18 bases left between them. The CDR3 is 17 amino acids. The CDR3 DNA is TGTGCCAGCAGTGAGCCGGAGGATCAATCGAGCTCCTACGAGCAGTACTTC. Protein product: CASSEPEDQSSSYEQYF. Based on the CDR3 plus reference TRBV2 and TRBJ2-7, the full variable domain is EPEVTQTPSHQVTQMGQEVILRCVPISNHLYFYWYRQILGQKVEFLVSFYNNEISEKSEIFDDQFSVERPDGSNFTLKIRSTKLEDSAMYFCASSEPEDQSSSYEQYFGPGTRLTVT.

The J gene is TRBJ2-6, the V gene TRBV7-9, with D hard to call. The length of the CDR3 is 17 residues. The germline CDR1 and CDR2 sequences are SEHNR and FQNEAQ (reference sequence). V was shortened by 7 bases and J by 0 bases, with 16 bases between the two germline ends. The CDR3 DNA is TGTGCCAGCACCATGGCCCAGGATTTCTCTGGGGCCAACGTCCTGACTTTC. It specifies CASTMAQDFSGANVLTF.

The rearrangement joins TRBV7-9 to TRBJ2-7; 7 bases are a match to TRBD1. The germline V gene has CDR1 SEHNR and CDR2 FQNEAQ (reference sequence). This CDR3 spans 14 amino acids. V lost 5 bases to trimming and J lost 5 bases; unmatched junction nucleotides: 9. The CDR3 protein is CASSDRVIRHEQYF. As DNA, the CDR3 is TGTGCCAGCAGCGACAGGGTTATCAGACACGAGCAGTACTTC.

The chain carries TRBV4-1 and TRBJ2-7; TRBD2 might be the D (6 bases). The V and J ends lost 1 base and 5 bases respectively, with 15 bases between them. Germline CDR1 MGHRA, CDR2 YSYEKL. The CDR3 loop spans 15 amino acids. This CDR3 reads CASSQVTGLPHEQYF. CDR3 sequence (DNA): TGCGCCAGCAGCCAAGTTACGGGACTGCCTCACGAGCAGTACTTC.